Presented here are 20 T cell receptor beta chains from one specimen sequenced in a study of breast tumors, draining lymph nodes, adjacent tissues. Using its own MiXCR run on the multiplex PCR reads, TCRdb lists one record per CDR3 protein. The sample lists approximately 52,000 distinct CDR3 sequences, over 40% occurring once. Sequences were obtained from breast tumor tissue. These receptors all stem from a female donor with breast cancer. Some clones in this sample may be carry-over from other donors' samples.

This clonotype was recorded many times. The chain combines TRBV12-5 with TRBJ1-6; tentatively, D is TRBD1 (6 bases). The CDR3 sequence is 15 residues long. The germline V and J ends were trimmed by 4 bases and 10 bases, with 17 bases remaining between them. Germline V lookup: CDR1 LGHNT, CDR2 FRNRAP. CDR3 region: CASGSLSTGGSPLHF. The CDR3, as DNA: TGTGCTAGTGGTTCCCTATCGACGGGGGGCTCACCCCTCCACTTT.

This clonotype was detected only a few times. This chain connects TRBV20-1 to TRBJ1-5; D ambiguous. This CDR3 comprises 15 residues. V lost 1 base and J lost 3, with 13 bases in between. Germline-derived CDR1 and CDR2 are DFQATT and SNEGSKA (reference sequence). The chain's CDR3 is CSARVGAGYNQPQHF. The CDR3 DNA follows: TGCAGTGCTAGAGTGGGCGCGGGTTACAATCAGCCCCAGCATTTT.

The sample holds many counts of this clonotype. The chain is built from TRBV2 and TRBJ2-1, with TRBD2 matching 10 bases. Looked up from germline, CDR1 is SNHLY and CDR2 is FYNNEI. Trimming took 6 bases from V and 9 from J; bases not matched to a gene: 11. There are 15 residues in the CDR3. The CDR3, as DNA: TGTGCCAGCAGGGGTCGAGCGGGAGGGGGTGGTGAGCAGTTCTTC. It encodes CASRGRAGGGGEQFF.

This clonotype was counted ten times or more. This rearrangement joins TRBV15 to TRBJ2-6, with D unresolved. The CDR3 is 17 residues long. V lost 0 bases to trimming and J lost 1 base, with 10 bases between them. Germline lookup yields CDR1 LNHNV and CDR2 YYDKDF (reference sequence). The CDR3: CATSRDRRQSGANVLTF. In DNA form, the CDR3 reads TGTGCCACCAGCAGAGATCGTAGGCAGTCTGGGGCCAACGTCCTGACTTTC.

There are a few counts of this clonotype. V is TRBV6-4 and J is TRBJ2-7; the match to TRBD2 covers 14 bases. The CDR3 spans 13 residues. Germline CDR1 and CDR2: MRHNA and SNTAGT. CDR3 nucleotides: TGTGCTAGCCGGACTAGCGGGAGGTACGAGCAGTACTTC. It specifies CASRTSGRYEQYF.

In its sample, this clonotype was seen many times. V and J are TRBV29-1 and TRBJ2-1; TRBD2 matches at 7 bases. The CDR3 runs to 12 residues. Germline loops: CDR1 SQVTM, CDR2 ANQGSEA. V shed 5 bases and J 6 bases; nucleotides not matched to a gene: 4. The CDR3 reads CSVWTRGNEQFF. As DNA, the CDR3 is TGCAGCGTTTGGACTAGGGGCAATGAGCAGTTCTTC.

This clonotype showed up many times. The V and J genes are TRBV29-1 and TRBJ1-4, with no clear D. CDR3 length: 13 amino acids. The germline V gene encodes CDR1 SQVTM and CDR2 ANQGSEA. Trimming stripped 5 bases from V and 0 bases from J, with 7 bases between. The CDR3 DNA reads as TGCAGCGTTTCCCCAGCAACTAATGAAAAACTGTTTTTT. Its translation is CSVSPATNEKLFF. Complete variable domain (other parts from reference TRBV29-1 and TRBJ1-4): SAVISQKPSRDICQRGTSLTIQCQVDSQVTMMFWYRQQPGQSLTLIATANQGSEATYESGFVIDKFPISRPNLTFSTLTVSNMSPEDSSIYLCSVSPATNEKLFFGSGTQLSVL.

At least ten counts were recorded for this clonotype. V usage is TRBV11-3 and J usage is TRBJ1-6, with D hard to call. Germline CDR1 and CDR2: SGHNT and YENEEA. The CDR3 runs to 13 residues. V was cut by 1 base and J by 10 bases, with 8 bases left in between. CDR3: CASSLGLNSPLHF. Here the CDR3 DNA reads TGTGCCAGCAGCTTAGGACTAAACTCACCCCTCCACTTT.

The V gene is TRBV6-5, the J gene TRBJ1-6; D remains ambiguous. V was cut by 2 bases and J by 8 bases, with 13 bases left in between. CDR1 is MNHEY, CDR2 SVGAGI, per germline. The CDR3 is made up of 15 amino acids. Here the CDR3 DNA reads TGTGCCAGCAGTTACCTAGCAGGAGCTTATTCACCCCTCCACTTT. Its protein product is CASSYLAGAYSPLHF.

This clonotype was seen ten or more times. This chain uses TRBV6-2 or TRBV6-3 with TRBJ1-5, with 11 bases that match TRBD1. CDR1 is MNHEY and CDR2 is SVGEGT in the germline V gene. CDR3 size: 17 residues. With 5 bases clipped from V and 5 bases from J, the junction kept 11 bases outside the gene matches. The DNA for the CDR3 is TGTGCCAGCAGTACCGGGACAGGGGGGAGAGCCGATCAGCCCCAGCATTTT. This sequence encodes CASSTGTGGRADQPQHF.

This clonotype was recorded many times. The chain couples TRBV12-3 or TRBV12-4 to TRBJ1-3; 8 bases align to TRBD1. The ends lost 7 bases at V and 6 bases at J; junction bases unmatched: 8. This CDR3 is 14 amino acids long. In nucleotides, the CDR3 is TGTGCCAGCACCGTACAGGGGGGCGTAAACACCATATATTTT. Residues: CASTVQGGVNTIYF.

The chain uses TRBV20-1 and TRBJ1-6; 9 bases agree with TRBD1. After removal of 5 bases from V and 7 bases from J, the junction contained 9 bases not matched to a gene. The CDR3 is 15 amino acids. The germline gives CDR1 DFQATT, CDR2 SNEGSKA (reference sequence). The CDR3 loop is CSAPTGTGINSPLHF. Here the CDR3 DNA reads TGCAGTGCTCCTACCGGGACAGGGATAAATTCACCCCTCCACTTT.

This clonotype was picked up a small number of times. A single base separates this from a much larger clone, so it may be a read error. V and J are TRBV6-5 and TRBJ1-4, with TRBD1 identical over 9 bases. V lost 5 bases and J lost 5; bases outside the gene matches: 9. The CDR3 has 16 residues. The germline gives CDR1 MNHEY, CDR2 SVGAGI. CDR3 in amino acids: CASSPTPGTGNEKLFF. CDR3 coding DNA: TGTGCCAGCAGTCCAACCCCCGGGACAGGGAATGAAAAACTGTTTTTT.

About this clonotype itself: One end of the junction fails to match germline, which may point to a read error. The CDR3 bases are TGTGCCAGCAGCCCCCGGGACTGCCTGATAGAGACCCAGCACTTC. It yields the protein CASSPRDCLIETQHF. This chain joins TRBV7-2 and TRBJ2-5; D perhaps matches TRBD2 (6 bases). This CDR3 contains 15 residues. In germline, CDR1 is SGHTA, CDR2 FQGNSA.

By share, this clonotype ranks as medium-sized. The chain carries TRBV7-2 and TRBJ1-5; 8 bases are a match to TRBD1. The germline V gene has CDR1 SGHTA and CDR2 FQGNSA. V shed 1 base and J 5 bases; nucleotides not matched to a gene: 4. CDR3 length equals 15 residues. The CDR3 bases are TGTGCCAGCAGCTTAGGAGGACAGGGACATCAGCCCCAGCATTTT. Encoded protein: CASSLGGQGHQPQHF.

At least ten counts were recorded for this clonotype. The chain couples TRBV5-5 to TRBJ2-7; D call uncertain. The germline V gene has CDR1 SGHKS and CDR2 YYEKEE (reference sequence). Between the trimmed V and J ends, which lost 0 bases and 3 bases, there was a span of 4 bases. The CDR3 totals 12 residues. The CDR3, as DNA: TGTGCCAGCAGCTTGGTCGGCTACGAGCAGTACTTC. Translating gives CASSLVGYEQYF.

This clonotype came up once. One end of the junction fails to match germline, which may point to a read error. J is TRBJ2-5 and V is TRBV7-3; D is perhaps TRBD1 (7 bases). Germline V gene lookup returns CDR1 SGHTA and CDR2 FQGTGA. The CDR3 contains 15 residues. The CDR3 DNA reads as TGTGCCGGCAGCTCAGGGGGGATAGGGCAAGAGACCCAGCACTTC. The encoded protein is CAGSSGGIGQETQHF. The variable domain in full, completed from reference TRBV7-3 and TRBJ2-5, reads GAGVSQTPSNKVTEKGKYVELRCDPISGHTALYWYRQSLGQGPEFLIYFQGTGAADDSGLPNDRFFAVRPEGSVSTLKIQRTERGDSAVYLCAGSSGGIGQETQHFGPGTRLLVL.

The table lists this clonotype with many counts. V is TRBV11-3 and J is TRBJ2-7; D perhaps matches TRBD2 (6 bases). There are 13 residues in the CDR3. CDR1 is SGHNT, CDR2 YENEEA, per germline. V lost 5 bases, J lost 6 bases, and 14 bases lay in between. Here the CDR3 reads CASSALAGSEQYF. The CDR3 DNA is TGTGCCAGCAGCGCCCTGGCGGGGTCCGAGCAGTACTTC.

This clonotype was detected ten times or more. The gene calls are TRBV20-1 and TRBJ2-1; no definite D call. The CDR3 is made up of 13 amino acids. CDR1 is DFQATT, CDR2 SNEGSKA, per germline (reference sequence). The V and J ends lost 3 bases and 6 bases respectively, with 12 bases between them. The CDR3 sequence: CSARNSGGNEQFF. CDR3 nucleotide sequence: TGCAGTGCTAGGAACAGTGGTGGCAATGAGCAGTTCTTC.

This clonotype showed up just once. With a much larger clone just one base away, this may be a read error. The chain is built from TRBV18 and TRBJ1-5, with 9 nucleotides matching TRBD1. The CDR3 has 14 residues. CDR1 and CDR2 from the germline V gene are KGHSH and LQKENI. Trimming took 6 bases from V and 9 from J; bases not matched to a gene: 9. The CDR3 DNA is TGTGCCAGCTCTCCGGACAGGGGAACTCGGCCCCAGCATTTT. Its protein product is CASSPDRGTRPQHF.